One T cell receptor (beta chain) is described in this entry. Its matching antigen is unknown. Germline values: CDR1 SNHLY, CDR2 FYNNEI. The CDR3 has 17 amino acids. J lost 3 bases, V lost 4 bases, and 9 bases had no gene match. The entry originates in a study of cytomegalovirus exposure and HLA in healthy donors. The PCR ran on 60 Vbeta and 13 Jbeta primers. Libraries were prepared by immunoSEQ multiplex PCR; TCRdb keeps only in-frame clonotypes and omits some of them. The sample has fewer than 150,000 clones, more than 70% seen once. Points from the study as a whole: Later work associated roughly 17,000 TCR beta sequences with HLA alleles at 0.05 false discovery rate.

Sequences were obtained from PBMCs. The clonotype comes from a young man in good health and CMV-seronegative. This chain joins TRBV2 and TRBJ1-3; 10 nucleotides agree with TRBD1. CDR3 loop: CASSAQTGGSFGNTIYF. The CDR3 DNA sequence: TGTGCCAGCAGTGCCCAGACAGGGGGCAGTTTTGGAAACACCATATATTTT.